One sample yielded the 31 T cell receptor beta chains listed below, sequenced in a study of shared clonotypes between healthy human individuals. Naive CD8 cells, CD45RO-negative and positively selected for CCR7, excluded terminally differentiated effector memory CD45RA+ cells. Clones were sequenced by immunoSEQ multiplex PCR, and TCRdb holds only the in-frame ones, with some missing. Among about 820,000 clones listed, 80% to 95% were seen once. The material sequenced was naive CD8+ T cells sorted from blood. These receptors were obtained from a man under 40 in good health.

The chain carries TRBV15 and TRBJ2-5, with TRBD1 matching over 7 bases. Germline V gives CDR1 LNHNV, CDR2 YYDKDF (reference sequence). V gave up 0 bases and J gave up 5 bases; unmatched junction bases: 6. The CDR3 spans 15 residues. The CDR3 is CATSREGGISETQYF. CDR3 nucleotides: TGTGCCACCAGCAGAGAAGGGGGCATTAGTGAGACCCAGTACTTC.

Only one count was recorded for this clone. V is TRBV6-5 and J is TRBJ2-1, with TRBD2 as a possible D gene (5 bases). V shed 4 bases and J shed 7 bases, with 8 bases lying between them. The CDR3 is 12 residues long. Germline CDR1 is MNHEY and CDR2 is SVGAGI. The CDR3 loop is CASSSTGNEQFF. In DNA form, the CDR3 reads TGTGCCAGCAGTTCCACGGGGAATGAGCAGTTCTTC.

This sequence joins TRBV5-1 and TRBJ2-7, with D tentatively TRBD1 (6 bases). Trimming took 1 base from V and 2 from J, leaving 7 bases between them. Looked up from germline, CDR1 is SGHRS and CDR2 is YFSETQ. This CDR3 has 13 amino acids. This chain's CDR3 is CASSLWGPYEQYF. The CDR3 region has the DNA TGCGCCAGCAGCTTGTGGGGGCCCTACGAGCAGTACTTC. The full variable domain, its missing parts supplied by reference TRBV5-1 and TRBJ2-7, is KAGVTQTPRYLIKTRGQQVTLSCSPISGHRSVSWYQQTPGQGLQFLFEYFSETQRNKGNFPGRFSGRQFSNSRSEMNVSTLELGDSALYLCASSLWGPYEQYFGPGTRLTVT.

CDR3 region: CASSLYLSPGNTIYF. CDR3 in DNA: TGTGCCAGCAGCTTATACCTTTCCCCTGGAAACACCATATATTTT. The genes are TRBV7-2 and TRBJ1-3; D gene ambiguous. V was pared by 2 bases and J by 2 bases, with 10 bases between. The germline CDR1 and CDR2 sequences are SGHTA and FQGNSA. The CDR3 length is 15 residues.

The chain joins TRBV2 to TRBJ2-5; D call uncertain. The germline CDR1 and CDR2 sequences are SNHLY and FYNNEI. The CDR3 loop spans 12 amino acids. Trimming stripped 9 bases from V and 1 base from J, with 9 bases between. The CDR3 protein is CASNYGQETQYF. The CDR3 DNA reads as TGTGCCAGTAATTATGGCCAAGAGACCCAGTACTTC.

This chain links TRBV7-3 with TRBJ2-1, with 13 nucleotides matching TRBD2. Trimming at V came to 7 bases and at J to 4 bases, leaving 1 base not matched to a gene. CDR3 length equals 14 residues. Germline-derived CDR1 and CDR2 are SGHTA and FQGTGA. The CDR3 region is CASKLAGGYNEQFF. In DNA, the CDR3 is TGTGCCAGCAAACTAGCGGGAGGGTACAATGAGCAGTTCTTC.

This clone was seen only a few times. J is TRBJ2-1 and V is TRBV19; 7 positions agree with TRBD2. Germline V CDR1 and CDR2: LNHDA, SQIVND (reference sequence). The CDR3 spans 16 residues. Trimming took 5 bases from V and 0 from J; bases not matched to a gene: 7. DNA for the CDR3: TGTGCCAGTAGTCCTGCTAGCGGATACTCCTACAATGAGCAGTTCTTC. Its translation: CASSPASGYSYNEQFF.

This clone was seen only once. V gene TRBV6-6 combines with J gene TRBJ1-1, with TRBD1 as a possible D gene (5 bases). The CDR3 contains 14 residues. Looked up from germline, CDR1 is MNHNY and CDR2 is SVGAGI (reference sequence). V dropped 10 bases and J dropped 2 bases, with 17 bases sitting between them. The CDR3 sequence: CATSPGFQNTEAFF. The CDR3 region has the DNA TGTGCCACCAGCCCAGGGTTCCAAAACACTGAAGCTTTCTTT.

The chain combines TRBV28 with TRBJ1-4; D gene ambiguous. The CDR3 has 15 amino acids. Trimming left V 6 bases short and J 2 bases short, with 13 bases between. Per the germline V gene, CDR1 is MDHEN and CDR2 is SYDVKM. The CDR3 nucleotides read TGTGCCAGCAGGAGAGTTCCGGTGACTAATGAAAAACTGTTTTTT. This sequence encodes CASRRVPVTNEKLFF.

The V and J genes are TRBV13 and TRBJ2-1; D uncertain. The CDR3 is made up of 12 amino acids. From germline, CDR1 is PRHDT and CDR2 FYEKMQ (reference sequence). V lost 0 bases, J lost 9 bases, and 6 bases lay in between. This CDR3 reads CASSLGASEQFF. CDR3 sequence (DNA): TGTGCCAGCAGCTTAGGAGCTAGTGAGCAGTTCTTC. Variable domain in full (rest from reference TRBV13 and TRBJ2-1): AAGVIQSPRHLIKEKRETATLKCYPIPRHDTVYWYQQGPGQDPQFLISFYEKMQSDKGSIPDRFSAQQFSDYHSELNMSSLELGDSALYFCASSLGASEQFFGPGTRLTVL.

The gene calls are TRBV4-1 and TRBJ2-4, with D unclear. The ends were cut back, 2 bases at V and 3 bases at J, with 14 bases in the middle. There are 16 residues in the CDR3. Germline-derived CDR1 and CDR2 are MGHRA and YSYEKL. The CDR3 DNA is TGCGCCAGCAGCCAAAGGCTCGACTTAATCAAAAACATTCAGTACTTC. Encoded protein: CASSQRLDLIKNIQYF.

The chain joins TRBV5-4 to TRBJ2-7, with TRBD2 matching over 13 bases. The ends lost 5 bases at V and 6 bases at J; junction bases unmatched: 5. The germline gives CDR1 SGHNT, CDR2 YYREEE (reference sequence). There are 14 residues in the CDR3. The CDR3 spells CASSGTSGTVEQYF. In DNA, the CDR3 is TGTGCCAGCAGTGGGACTAGCGGGACGGTCGAGCAGTACTTC.

This chain joins TRBV6-1 and TRBJ1-1; a possible D gene is TRBD1 (5 bases). V was pared by 6 bases and J by 3 bases, with 11 bases between. This CDR3 has 13 residues. Looked up from germline, CDR1 is MNHNS and CDR2 is SASEGT. The CDR3 bases are TGTGCCAGCAGAGAAAGGGGTTACACTGAAGCTTTCTTT. It codes for CASRERGYTEAFF.

The chain is built from TRBV5-4 and TRBJ2-7; D unclear. Germline V CDR1 and CDR2: SGHNT, YYREEE (reference sequence). The CDR3 is 14 residues long. The germline V and J ends were trimmed by 3 bases and 2 bases, with 12 bases remaining between them. The CDR3 protein is CASSSDSGAYEQYF. The CDR3 DNA sequence: TGTGCCAGCAGCTCTGACTCCGGCGCCTACGAGCAGTACTTC. Filled out from reference TRBV5-4 and TRBJ2-7, the complete variable domain reads ETGVTQSPTHLIKTRGQQVTLRCSSQSGHNTVSWYQQALGQGPQFIFQYYREEENGRGNFPPRFSGLQFPNYSSELNVNALELDDSALYLCASSSDSGAYEQYFGPGTRLTVT.

V is TRBV10-3 and J is TRBJ1-3; D possibly corresponds to TRBD1 (5 bases). The V gene lost 10 bases and the J gene lost 1 base, with 8 bases spanning the gap. CDR1 is ENHRY and CDR2 is SYGVKD in the germline V gene. This CDR3 contains 12 residues. As DNA, the CDR3 is TGTGCCACAACAGGTTCTGGAAACACCATATATTTT. As protein: CATTGSGNTIYF.

The chain combines TRBV7-9 with TRBJ2-1; D not resolved. With 3 bases removed from V and 10 bases from J, the gap between germline ends came to 7 bases. Germline lookup yields CDR1 SEHNR and CDR2 FQNEAQ (reference sequence). This CDR3 is built from 11 residues. The CDR3 sequence: CASSLIGEQFF. Here the CDR3 DNA reads TGTGCCAGCAGCTTGATCGGGGAGCAGTTCTTC.

The chain uses TRBV6-1 and TRBJ2-5, with TRBD1 as a possible D gene (5 bases). The CDR3 contains 14 residues. The germline V gene has CDR1 MNHNS and CDR2 SASEGT. Trimming left V 3 bases short and J 5 bases short, with 13 bases between. For the CDR3, the DNA is TGTGCCAGCAGTGAGTTAGGGGTAGGGGAGACCCAGTACTTC. It is translated as CASSELGVGETQYF.

The V call is TRBV2, the J call TRBJ2-7; 13 bases are a match to TRBD2. With V trimmed by 6 bases and J by 6 bases, 8 bases remained unmatched. The CDR3 is 15 amino acids. The V gene's germline CDR1 is SNHLY and CDR2 FYNNEI. The CDR3 reads CASRPRLAGGTEQYF. CDR3 DNA: TGTGCCAGCAGACCCCGACTAGCGGGAGGTACCGAGCAGTACTTC.

CDR3 DNA sequence: TGTGCCAGCAGTCCAACCCCTTATCTGGGTCAGCCCCAGCATTTT. Translation gives CASSPTPYLGQPQHF. The chain employs TRBV27 and TRBJ1-5; D remains unclear. This CDR3 comprises 15 residues. Germline values: CDR1 MNHEY, CDR2 SMNVEV (reference sequence). V lost 5 bases and J 6 bases, leaving 17 bases between the germline ends.

To note about this clone: Additional DNA sequences in this sample encode the identical CDR3. The chain employs TRBV5-4 and TRBJ2-7, with 7 positions matching TRBD1. The length of the CDR3 is 14 residues. Germline CDR1 and CDR2: SGHNT and YYREEE (reference sequence). The V gene end was trimmed by 0 bases and the J gene end by 2 bases; junction bases not matched to a gene: 2. Written as DNA, the CDR3 is TGTGCCAGCAGCTTGGGACAGGGTGCCTACGAGCAGTACTTC. This encodes CASSLGQGAYEQYF. Filled out from reference TRBV5-4 and TRBJ2-7, the complete variable domain reads ETGVTQSPTHLIKTRGQQVTLRCSSQSGHNTVSWYQQALGQGPQFIFQYYREEENGRGNFPPRFSGLQFPNYSSELNVNALELDDSALYLCASSLGQGAYEQYFGPGTRLTVT.

The V call is TRBV5-1, the J call TRBJ2-7, with D possibly matching TRBD2 (5 bases). The CDR3 runs 14 residues. CDR1 is SGHRS, CDR2 YFSETQ, per germline. Trimming removed 4 bases at V and 3 bases at J, with 14 bases between. CDR3 DNA: TGCGCCAGCAGCATGAGGACGGGAAACTACGAGCAGTACTTC. This encodes CASSMRTGNYEQYF.

The CDR3 sequence: CASSLQSLTYEQYF. The CDR3 nucleotides read TGTGCCAGCAGCTTACAGAGCCTCACCTACGAGCAGTACTTC. The rearrangement uses TRBV7-8 and TRBJ2-7, with D uncertain. There are 14 residues in the CDR3. With 2 bases removed from V and 2 bases from J, the gap between germline ends came to 10 bases. Germline CDR1 SGHVS, CDR2 FQNEAQ.

The chain couples TRBV27 to TRBJ2-7, with a weak D call TRBD1 (6 bases). Trimming cost V 4 bases and J 6 bases, with 10 bases left between them. CDR3 length equals 12 residues. In germline, CDR1 is MNHEY, CDR2 SMNVEV (reference sequence). The chain's CDR3 is CASSYTGREQYF. CDR3 nucleotide sequence: TGTGCCAGCAGTTATACAGGGCGCGAGCAGTACTTC.

J is TRBJ2-7 and V is TRBV4-1, with 7 nucleotides matching TRBD1. CDR1 and CDR2 (germline): MGHRA, YSYEKL. This CDR3 comprises 15 residues. V was pared by 0 bases and J by 5 bases, with 7 bases of the junction left unmatched. CDR3 amino acids: CASSQDETGINEQYF. The DNA for the CDR3 is TGCGCCAGCAGCCAAGACGAGACAGGGATAAACGAGCAGTACTTC.

V usage is TRBV4-2 and J usage is TRBJ1-1, with TRBD1 as a possible D gene (5 bases). The CDR3 has 14 residues. CDR1 is LGHNA and CDR2 is YNFKEQ in the germline V gene. V was trimmed by 4 bases and J by 5 bases, leaving 14 bases between them. The chain's CDR3 is CASSRGTLETEAFF. The CDR3 bases are TGTGCCAGCAGCCGCGGGACCCTTGAGACTGAAGCTTTCTTT.

The chain links TRBV27 to TRBJ2-6; D uncertain. Germline V gene data show CDR1 as MNHEY and CDR2 as SMNVEV (reference sequence). Trimming pared 4 bases from V and 0 bases from J, leaving 7 bases between. The CDR3 has 15 residues. Written as DNA, the CDR3 is TGTGCCAGCAGTTACGGGCCCTCTGGGGCCAACGTCCTGACTTTC. This encodes CASSYGPSGANVLTF.

This chain uses TRBV30 with TRBJ1-2, with TRBD1 matching 9 bases. This CDR3 is 15 amino acids long. J gave up 8 bases and V 0 bases, and 10 bases lay outside the gene matches. Per the germline V gene, CDR1 is GTSNPN and CDR2 is SVGIG (reference sequence). CDR3 coding DNA: TGTGCCTGGAGTGTCATGGGGACAGGGAGGCAGGGCTACACCTTC. It is translated as CAWSVMGTGRQGYTF.

V is TRBV11-2 and J is TRBJ1-4; 9 positions agree with TRBD1. CDR1 is SGHAT, CDR2 FQNNGV, per germline. The CDR3 spans 16 residues. V lost 2 bases to trimming and J lost 8 bases; unmatched junction nucleotides: 9. The CDR3: CASSLSFGTGLEKLFF. As DNA, the CDR3 is TGTGCCAGCAGCTTAAGTTTCGGGACAGGGCTAGAAAAACTGTTTTTT.

This clone was recorded at least ten times. Other DNA sequences within the sample encode an identical CDR3. The chain has TRBV7-8 and TRBJ2-3; D is undetermined. Germline CDR1 reads SGHVS; CDR2 reads FQNEAQ. The ends were cut back, 5 bases at V and 0 bases at J, with 3 bases in the middle. CDR3 length: 12 residues. The CDR3 sequence is CASSLSTDTQYF. The CDR3 DNA follows: TGTGCCAGCAGCCTAAGCACAGATACGCAGTATTTT.

This rearrangement joins TRBV6-5 to TRBJ2-7; D may be TRBD1 (6 bases). CDR1 and CDR2 (germline): MNHEY, SVGAGI. The length of the CDR3 is 12 residues. The germline V and J ends were trimmed by 6 bases and 1 base, with 7 bases remaining between them. The DNA for the CDR3 is TGTGCCAGCAGCACAGGGTCCTACGAGCAGTACTTC. Translation: CASSTGSYEQYF.

The chain is built from TRBV29-1 and TRBJ1-2; D is unresolved. The CDR3 covers 14 residues. The V gene lost 3 bases and the J gene lost 2 bases, with 13 bases spanning the gap. Germline V gene sequence: CDR1 SQVTM, CDR2 ANQGSEA. CDR3: CSVDKRRTNYGYTF. The CDR3 DNA is TGCAGCGTTGATAAACGTCGTACCAACTATGGCTACACCTTC.